Below, one TCR beta chain is given with its context. This clone's antigen is unknown. No base quality values were provided; no much bigger clone lies one nucleotide off. TCRbeta CDR3 regions were amplified from genomic DNA by means of the immunoSEQ Assay, a bias-controlled multiplex PCR. The paper's data handling went like this. The number of nucleated cells in each sample was estimated by amplification of reference gene primers within the assay. To quantify the absolute abundance of each unique TCRbeta CDR3 rearrangement, sequence reads were collapsed and filtered. Productive Simpson clonality was computed per sample as the square root of Simpson's diversity index over productive rearrangements. In TCRdb, the immuneACCESS table is reduced to in-frame sequences with V and J assigned. These tables do not hold every clone; where another copy was compared, an unresolved V gene accounts for under half, and the others remain unexplained. The DNA gave D and trimming, while V, J and clone size come from that table. The table for this sample lists about 250,000 clones; roughly four fifths of them were counted only once. Jointly, the top ten make up approximately 4% of the sample.

The sample belongs to a study of blood T cell repertoires in COVID-19 (dated by TCRdb to about 2020). About the study as a whole: The collaborator samples originated in the United States, Italy and Spain and spanned the acute and convalescent phases of COVID-19. The material from the prospective study consisted of cDNA or gDNA derived from T cells, B-cell-depleted T cells, or PBMCs. The dataset comprised deeply sampled blood TCRbeta repertoires from subjects exposed to, actively infected with, or recovered from COVID-19. A freely available public database, intended as a resource for researchers studying the immune response to SARS-CoV-2, is where the repertoires were released. The samples were drawn from two sources: the first 160 participants of the ongoing ImmuneRACE study, and 1,200 or so subjects contributed by 6 global collaborators. Nearly every sample came with metadata listing a de-identified subject ID, COVID-19 status, age in years and sex. HLA class I and class II types, where available, came from metadata supplied by the sample provider rather than from assay-based typing. What the work shows at the level of the full study, not this receptor alone: The quantity of clinical and demographic metadata differed by source and by participant and was supplied without curation.

V is cut back by 0 bases and J by 5 bases, with 4 bases in the junction unmatched. From its cysteine to its phenylalanine, the CDR3 spans 15 amino acids. Only the CDR3 portion is preserved as DNA: 45 bases, with reading frame beginning at the first base. Taken from the germline V gene, the CDR1 and CDR2 loops are SGDLS and YYNGEE. Participants in the prospective study were aged roughly 18 to 90 years, lived in about two dozen United States geographic areas, and enrolled through a virtual design. In the prospective study, cohorts were assigned on the basis of participant-reported clinical history obtained from a screening survey and a study questionnaire. A participant counted as exposed if, within 2 weeks of entering the study, that participant had been in contact with someone who had a PCR-confirmed or clinician-diagnosed COVID-19 case. In the prospective study, mobile phlebotomists collected whole blood, serum and a nasopharyngeal or oropharyngeal swab from each participant. Over a roughly two-month period, participants in the prospective study had the option of providing additional blood draws and questionnaires. Before DNA extraction, prospective study blood samples were shipped either frozen or at room temperature.

Sequences were obtained from PBMCs or T cells enriched from blood (not recorded which). The chain employs TRBV9 and TRBJ2-3; 9 bases in the junction line up with TRBD2. This TCR was sampled from a woman between 40 and 55 years old who had been exposed to COVID-19. The nucleotide sequence is TGTGCCAGCAGCGTAGTGGGTAGCGGGGGAGATACGCAGTATTTT. It codes for CASSVVGSGGDTQYF.